The clone carrying this T cell receptor beta chain has a count of ten or more. Its antigen remains unknown. This sample was taken from a study of Graves' ophthalmopathy and Graves' hyperthyroidism. Study results and limitations: Classification of ophthalmopathy versus stable hyperthyroidism by a 13-signature model yielded roughly 86% sensitivity and roughly 81% specificity.

PBMCs came from approximately 10 ml of fresh peripheral blood. The TCR beta CDR3 regions underwent amplification from RNA transcripts. The first round was an RT-PCR with HTBI primers, and the second round was a multiplex PCR. TCRdb reprocessed the multiplex PCR reads with MiXCR, giving one entry per CDR3 protein. Of hundreds of thousands of distinct CDR3 sequences listed, about 20% were seen once; the top ten hold approximately 6.5%. Germline-derived CDR1 and CDR2 are MGHDK and SYGVNS. Between the trimmed V and J ends, which lost 6 bases and 4 bases, there was a span of 16 bases. The CDR3 loop spans 14 amino acids.

Sequencing used peripheral blood. The source is a woman under 30 with stable Graves' hyperthyroidism. Some clones in this sample may be carry-over from other donors' samples. The rearrangement joins TRBV25-1 to TRBJ2-7; D assignment may be TRBD1 or TRBD2 (5 bases each). The CDR3 DNA follows: TGTGCCAGCAGAACCGGGACGGCAGAATACGAGCAGTACTTC. Protein sequence: CASRTGTAEYEQYF.